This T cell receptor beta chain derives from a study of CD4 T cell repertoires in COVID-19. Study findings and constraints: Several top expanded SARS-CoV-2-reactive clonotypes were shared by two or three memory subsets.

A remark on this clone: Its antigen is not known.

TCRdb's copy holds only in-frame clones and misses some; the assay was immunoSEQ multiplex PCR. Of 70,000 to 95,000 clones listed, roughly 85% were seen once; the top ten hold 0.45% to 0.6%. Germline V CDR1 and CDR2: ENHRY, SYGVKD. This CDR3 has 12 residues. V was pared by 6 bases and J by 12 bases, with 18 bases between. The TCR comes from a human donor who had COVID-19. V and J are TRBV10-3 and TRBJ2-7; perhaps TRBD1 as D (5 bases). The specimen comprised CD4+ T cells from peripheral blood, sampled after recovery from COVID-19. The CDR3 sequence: CAIRGSRVEVYF. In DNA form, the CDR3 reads TGTGCCATCAGAGGTAGCAGGGTCGAGGTGTACTTC.